This TCR beta chain is from a study of blood T cell repertoires in COVID-19 (TCRdb year 2020). With regard to the full study: Samples from collaborators originated in the United States, Italy and Spain and spanned both the acute and convalescent phases of COVID-19. The prospective study material was composed of cDNA or gDNA derived from T cells, B-cell-depleted T cells, or PBMCs. The dataset comprised deeply sampled blood TCRbeta repertoires from subjects exposed to, actively infected with, or recovered from COVID-19. A freely available public database, intended as a resource for researchers studying the immune response to SARS-CoV-2, is where the repertoires were released. Samples came from the ongoing ImmuneRACE study (first 160 participants) plus 1,254 subjects from 6 global collaborators. The sample metadata nearly always contained a de-identified subject ID, COVID-19 status, age in years and sex. HLA class I and class II types, where available, came from metadata supplied by the sample provider rather than from assay-based typing. The paper's findings and limits, for the study overall: How much clinical and demographic metadata was included differed by source and by participant, and the metadata was provided uncurated.

Spanning cysteine to phenylalanine, the CDR3 consists of 17 amino acids. Only CDR3 DNA is held: 51 bases, read in frame from base 1. The germline V gene (reference sequence) provides CDR1 LNHNV and CDR2 YYDKDF. Unmatched junction bases come to 5, with V trimmed by 0 bases and J by 1 base. The collaborating institutions used their own protocols to collect whole blood in K2EDTA tubes. For TCRbeta analysis, collaborators shipped samples in one of three forms: frozen whole blood, isolated PBMCs, or DNA extracted from either of those sample types. Remarks on this clone: No cognate antigen has been identified for it. Within one base of it there is no much larger clone, and no base qualities were kept.

TCRbeta CDR3 regions were amplified from genomic DNA using the immunoSEQ Assay, a bias-controlled multiplex PCR. The original pipeline was this. The number of nucleated cells in each sample was estimated from the amplification of reference gene primers within the assay. Sequence reads were collapsed and filtered to measure the absolute abundance of every unique TCRbeta CDR3 rearrangement. Productive Simpson clonality was computed per sample as the square root of Simpson's diversity index over productive rearrangements. TCRdb retrieved this table from immuneACCESS and kept in-frame rearrangements only. Not all clones are present; in checked studies, unresolved V genes account for under half, and no reason is known for the remainder. That table gives V, J and clone size, and the DNA gave D and trimming. Counted in this sample were some 70,000 clones; around 80% of them appeared once. The top ten clonotypes cover 8.5% to 10% of the sample.

Recombination joined TRBV15 with TRBJ2-2; the junction holds 7 bases that match TRBD2. This clonotype originated in a woman aged 50 to 60 with acute or convalescent COVID-19. The material sequenced was peripheral blood. The CDR3 amino acid sequence is: CATSRDGSSGNTGELFF. The sequenced DNA: TGTGCCACCAGCAGAGATGGGTCTAGCGGGAACACCGGGGAGCTGTTTTTT.